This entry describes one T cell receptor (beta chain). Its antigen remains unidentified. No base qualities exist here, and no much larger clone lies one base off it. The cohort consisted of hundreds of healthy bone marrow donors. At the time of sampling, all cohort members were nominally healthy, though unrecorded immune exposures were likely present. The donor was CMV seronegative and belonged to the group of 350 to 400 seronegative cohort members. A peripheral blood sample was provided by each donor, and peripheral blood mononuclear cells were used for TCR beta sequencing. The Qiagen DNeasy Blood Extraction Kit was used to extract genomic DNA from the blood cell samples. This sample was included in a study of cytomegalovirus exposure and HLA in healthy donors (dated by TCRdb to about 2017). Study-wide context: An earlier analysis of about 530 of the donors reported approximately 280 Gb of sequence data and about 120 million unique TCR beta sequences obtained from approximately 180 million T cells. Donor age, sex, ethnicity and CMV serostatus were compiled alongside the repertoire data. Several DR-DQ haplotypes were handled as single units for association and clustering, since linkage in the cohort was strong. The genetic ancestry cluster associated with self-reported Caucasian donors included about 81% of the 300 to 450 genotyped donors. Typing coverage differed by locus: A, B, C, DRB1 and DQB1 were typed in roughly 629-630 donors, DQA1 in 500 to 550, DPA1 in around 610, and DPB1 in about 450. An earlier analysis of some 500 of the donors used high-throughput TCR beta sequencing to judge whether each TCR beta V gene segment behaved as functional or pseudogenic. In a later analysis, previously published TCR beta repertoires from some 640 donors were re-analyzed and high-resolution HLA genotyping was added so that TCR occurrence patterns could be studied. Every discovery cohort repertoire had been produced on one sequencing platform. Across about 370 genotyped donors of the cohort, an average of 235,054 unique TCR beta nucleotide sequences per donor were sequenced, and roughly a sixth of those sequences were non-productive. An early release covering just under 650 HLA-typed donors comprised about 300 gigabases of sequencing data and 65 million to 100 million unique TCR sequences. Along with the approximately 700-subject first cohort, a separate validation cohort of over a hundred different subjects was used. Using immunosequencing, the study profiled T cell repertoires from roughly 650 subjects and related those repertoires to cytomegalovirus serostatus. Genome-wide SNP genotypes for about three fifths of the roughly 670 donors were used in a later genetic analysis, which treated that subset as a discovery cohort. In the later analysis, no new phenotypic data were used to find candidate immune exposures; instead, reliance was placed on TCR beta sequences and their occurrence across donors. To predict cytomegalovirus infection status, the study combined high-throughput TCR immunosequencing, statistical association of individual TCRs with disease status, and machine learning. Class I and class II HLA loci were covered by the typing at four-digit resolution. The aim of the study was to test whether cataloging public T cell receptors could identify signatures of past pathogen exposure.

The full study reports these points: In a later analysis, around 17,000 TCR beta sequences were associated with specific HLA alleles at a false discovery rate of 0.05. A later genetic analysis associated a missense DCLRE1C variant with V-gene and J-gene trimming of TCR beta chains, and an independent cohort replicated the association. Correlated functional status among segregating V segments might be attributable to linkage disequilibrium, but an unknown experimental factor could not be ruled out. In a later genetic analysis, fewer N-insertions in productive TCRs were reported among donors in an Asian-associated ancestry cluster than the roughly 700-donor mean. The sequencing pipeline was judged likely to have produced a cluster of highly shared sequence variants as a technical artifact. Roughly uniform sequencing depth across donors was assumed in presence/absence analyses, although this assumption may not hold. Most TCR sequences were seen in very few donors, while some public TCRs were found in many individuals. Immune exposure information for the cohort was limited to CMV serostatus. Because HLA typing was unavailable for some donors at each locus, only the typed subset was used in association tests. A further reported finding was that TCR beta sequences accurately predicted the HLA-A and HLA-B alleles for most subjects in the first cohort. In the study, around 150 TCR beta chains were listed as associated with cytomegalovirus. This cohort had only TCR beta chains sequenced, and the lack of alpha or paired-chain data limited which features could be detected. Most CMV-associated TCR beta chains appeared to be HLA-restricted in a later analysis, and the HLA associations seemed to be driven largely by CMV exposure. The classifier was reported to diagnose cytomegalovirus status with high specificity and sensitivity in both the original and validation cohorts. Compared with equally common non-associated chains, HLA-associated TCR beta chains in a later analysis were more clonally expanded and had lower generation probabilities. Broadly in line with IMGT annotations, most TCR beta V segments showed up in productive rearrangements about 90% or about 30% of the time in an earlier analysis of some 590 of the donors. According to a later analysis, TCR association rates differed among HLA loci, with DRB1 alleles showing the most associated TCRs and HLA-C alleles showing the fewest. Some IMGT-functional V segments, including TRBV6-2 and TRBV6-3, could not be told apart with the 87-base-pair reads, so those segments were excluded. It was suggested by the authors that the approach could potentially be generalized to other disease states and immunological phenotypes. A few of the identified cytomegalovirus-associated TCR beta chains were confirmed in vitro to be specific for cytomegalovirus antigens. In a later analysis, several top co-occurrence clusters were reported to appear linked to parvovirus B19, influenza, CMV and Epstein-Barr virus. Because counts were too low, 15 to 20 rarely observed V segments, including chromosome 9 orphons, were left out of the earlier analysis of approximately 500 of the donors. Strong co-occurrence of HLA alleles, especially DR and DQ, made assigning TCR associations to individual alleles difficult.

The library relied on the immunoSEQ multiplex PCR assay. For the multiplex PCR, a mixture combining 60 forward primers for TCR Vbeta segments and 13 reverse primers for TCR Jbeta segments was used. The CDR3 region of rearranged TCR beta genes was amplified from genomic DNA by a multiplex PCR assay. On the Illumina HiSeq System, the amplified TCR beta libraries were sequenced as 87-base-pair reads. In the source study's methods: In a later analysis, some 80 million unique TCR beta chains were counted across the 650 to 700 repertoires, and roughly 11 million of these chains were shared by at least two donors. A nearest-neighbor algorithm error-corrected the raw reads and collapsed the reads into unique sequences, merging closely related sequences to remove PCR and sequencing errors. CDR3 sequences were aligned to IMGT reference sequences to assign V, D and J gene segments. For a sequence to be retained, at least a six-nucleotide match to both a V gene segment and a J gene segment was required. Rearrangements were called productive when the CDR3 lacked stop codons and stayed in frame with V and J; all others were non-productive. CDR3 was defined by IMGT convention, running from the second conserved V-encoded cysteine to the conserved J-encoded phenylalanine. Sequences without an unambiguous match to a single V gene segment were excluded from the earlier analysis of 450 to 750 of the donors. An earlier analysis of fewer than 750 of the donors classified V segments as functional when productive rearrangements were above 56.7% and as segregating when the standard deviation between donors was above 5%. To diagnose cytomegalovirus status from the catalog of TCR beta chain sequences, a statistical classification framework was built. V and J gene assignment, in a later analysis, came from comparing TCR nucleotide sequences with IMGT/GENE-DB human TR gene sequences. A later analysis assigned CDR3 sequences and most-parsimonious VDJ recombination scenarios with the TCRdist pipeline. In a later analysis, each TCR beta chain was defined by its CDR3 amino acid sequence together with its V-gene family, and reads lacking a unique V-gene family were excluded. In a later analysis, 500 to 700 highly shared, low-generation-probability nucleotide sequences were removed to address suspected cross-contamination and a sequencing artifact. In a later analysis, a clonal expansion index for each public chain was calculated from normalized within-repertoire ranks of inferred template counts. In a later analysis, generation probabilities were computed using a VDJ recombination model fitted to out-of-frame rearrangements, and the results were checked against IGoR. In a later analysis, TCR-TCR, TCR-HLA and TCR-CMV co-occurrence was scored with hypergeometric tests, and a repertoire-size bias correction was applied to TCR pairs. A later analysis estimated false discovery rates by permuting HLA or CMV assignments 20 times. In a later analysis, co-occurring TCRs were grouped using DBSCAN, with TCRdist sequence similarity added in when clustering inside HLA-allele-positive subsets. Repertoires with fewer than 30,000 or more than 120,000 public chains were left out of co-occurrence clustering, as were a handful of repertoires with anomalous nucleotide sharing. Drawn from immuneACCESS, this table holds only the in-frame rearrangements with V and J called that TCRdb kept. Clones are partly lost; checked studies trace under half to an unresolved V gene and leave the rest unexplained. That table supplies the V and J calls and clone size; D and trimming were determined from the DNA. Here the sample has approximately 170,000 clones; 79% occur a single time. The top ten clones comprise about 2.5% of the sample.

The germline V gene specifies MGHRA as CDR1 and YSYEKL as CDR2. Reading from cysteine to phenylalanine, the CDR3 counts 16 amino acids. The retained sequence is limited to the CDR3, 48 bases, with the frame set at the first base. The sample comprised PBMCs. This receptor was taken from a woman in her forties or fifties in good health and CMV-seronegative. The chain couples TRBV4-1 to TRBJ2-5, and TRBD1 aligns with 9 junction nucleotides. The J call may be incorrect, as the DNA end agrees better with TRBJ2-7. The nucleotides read TGCGCCAGCAGCCACTCTTTCGGGACAGGGTTCCACGAGCAGTACTTC. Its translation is CASSHSFGTGFHEQYF.